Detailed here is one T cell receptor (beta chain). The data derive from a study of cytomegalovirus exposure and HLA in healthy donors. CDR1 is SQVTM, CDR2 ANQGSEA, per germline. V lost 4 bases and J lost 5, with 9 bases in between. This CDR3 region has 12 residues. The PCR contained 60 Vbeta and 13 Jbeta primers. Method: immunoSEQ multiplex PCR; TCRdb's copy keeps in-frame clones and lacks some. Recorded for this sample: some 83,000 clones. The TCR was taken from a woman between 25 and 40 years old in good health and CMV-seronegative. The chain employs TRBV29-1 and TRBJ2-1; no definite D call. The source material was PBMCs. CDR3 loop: CSVVWANNEQFF. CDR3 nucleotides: TGCAGCGTTGTTTGGGCAAACAATGAGCAGTTCTTC.